The TCR beta chain under discussion was sequenced for a study of PD-1 blockade in mismatch repair-deficient tumors. Background on the study: Patients had approximately 12 mismatch repair-deficient cancer types, all previously treated and progressing. Study observations and caveats: Tumor-resident clones, often undetectable pretreatment in blood, expanded then contracted after pembrolizumab.

TCRdb keeps only in-frame clones here, not all; method: immunoSEQ multiplex PCR. Of roughly 70,000 clones in the sample, approximately 82% were seen once. In regard to this clone: What it binds is not known.

PCR or immunohistochemistry showed mismatch repair deficiency in every enrolled patient. This CDR3 spans 18 amino acids. Trimming removed 4 bases from V and 3 bases from J; junction bases left unmatched: 13. Germline V CDR1 and CDR2: SGHRS, YFSETQ. The receptor was derived from an adult with mismatch repair-deficient cancer. The material was peripheral blood, obtained 2 weeks after starting pembrolizumab. This chain uses TRBV5-1 with TRBJ2-1, with TRBD2 matching over 10 bases. The CDR3 region is CASSPRSGRAAFYNEQFF. CDR3 DNA sequence: TGCGCCAGCAGCCCAAGGAGCGGGAGGGCCGCTTTCTACAATGAGCAGTTCTTC.